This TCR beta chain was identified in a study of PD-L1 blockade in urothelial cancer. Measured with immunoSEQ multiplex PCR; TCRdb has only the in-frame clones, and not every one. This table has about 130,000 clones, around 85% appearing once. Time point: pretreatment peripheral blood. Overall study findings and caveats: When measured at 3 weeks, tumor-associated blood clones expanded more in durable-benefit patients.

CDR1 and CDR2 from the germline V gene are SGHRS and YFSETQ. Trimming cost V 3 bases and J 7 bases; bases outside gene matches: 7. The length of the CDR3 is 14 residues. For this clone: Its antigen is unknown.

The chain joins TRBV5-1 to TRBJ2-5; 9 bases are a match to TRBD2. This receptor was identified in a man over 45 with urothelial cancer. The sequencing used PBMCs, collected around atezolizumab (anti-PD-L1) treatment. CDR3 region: CASSSKAGGGTQYF. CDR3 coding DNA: TGCGCCAGCAGCTCAAAAGCGGGAGGCGGGACCCAGTACTTC. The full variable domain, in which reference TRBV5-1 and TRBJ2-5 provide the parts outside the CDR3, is KAGVTQTPRYLIKTRGQQVTLSCSPISGHRSVSWYQQTPGQGLQFLFEYFSETQRNKGNFPGRFSGRQFSNSRSEMNVSTLELGDSALYLCASSSKAGGGTQYFGPGTRLLVL.